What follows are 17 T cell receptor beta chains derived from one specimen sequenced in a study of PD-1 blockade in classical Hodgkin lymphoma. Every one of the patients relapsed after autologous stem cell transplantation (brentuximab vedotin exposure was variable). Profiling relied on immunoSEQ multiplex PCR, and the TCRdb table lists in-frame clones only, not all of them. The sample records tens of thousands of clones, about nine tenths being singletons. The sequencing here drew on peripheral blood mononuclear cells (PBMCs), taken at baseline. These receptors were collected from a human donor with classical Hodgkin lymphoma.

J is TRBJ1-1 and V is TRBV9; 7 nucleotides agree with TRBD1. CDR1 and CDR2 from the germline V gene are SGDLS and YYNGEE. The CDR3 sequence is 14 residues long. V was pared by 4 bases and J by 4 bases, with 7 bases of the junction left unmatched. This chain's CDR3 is CASSPDRVGTEAFF. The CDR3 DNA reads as TGTGCCAGCAGCCCTGACAGGGTGGGCACTGAAGCTTTCTTT.

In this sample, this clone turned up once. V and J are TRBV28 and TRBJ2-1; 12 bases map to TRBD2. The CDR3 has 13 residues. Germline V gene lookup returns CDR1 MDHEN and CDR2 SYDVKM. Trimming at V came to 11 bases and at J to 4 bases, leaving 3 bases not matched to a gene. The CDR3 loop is CACGTSGYNEQFF. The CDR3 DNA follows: TGTGCCTGCGGGACTAGCGGGTACAATGAGCAGTTCTTC.

CDR3 nucleotides: TGTGCCAGCGCCCTGGGGGAGGCCACAGATACGCAGTATTTT. Translating gives CASALGEATDTQYF. The chain combines TRBV18 with TRBJ2-3, with D possibly TRBD2 on 6 matching bases. Between the trimmed V and J ends, which lost 8 bases and 2 bases, there was a span of 14 bases. CDR3 length equals 14 residues. Germline V gives CDR1 KGHSH, CDR2 LQKENI.

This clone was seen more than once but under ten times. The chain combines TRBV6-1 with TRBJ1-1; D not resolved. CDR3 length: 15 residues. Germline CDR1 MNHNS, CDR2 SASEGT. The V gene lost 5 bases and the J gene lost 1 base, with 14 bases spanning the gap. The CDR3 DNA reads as TGTGCCAGCAGTTCCCGTCGGAGCAGGAACACTGAAGCTTTCTTT. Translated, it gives CASSSRRSRNTEAFF.

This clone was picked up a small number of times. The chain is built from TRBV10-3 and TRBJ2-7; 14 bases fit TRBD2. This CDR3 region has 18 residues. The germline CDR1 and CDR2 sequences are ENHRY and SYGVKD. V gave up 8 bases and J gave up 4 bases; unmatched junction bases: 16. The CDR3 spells CAIGGDGLAGGIGYEQYF. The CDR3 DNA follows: TGTGCCATCGGGGGTGACGGACTAGCGGGAGGCATTGGTTACGAGCAGTACTTC.

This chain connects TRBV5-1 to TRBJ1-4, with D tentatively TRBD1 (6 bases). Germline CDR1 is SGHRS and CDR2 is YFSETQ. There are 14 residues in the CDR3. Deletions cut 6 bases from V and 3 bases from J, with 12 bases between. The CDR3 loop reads CASTKQGSNEKLFF. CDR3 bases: TGCGCCAGCACCAAACAGGGTTCTAATGAAAAACTGTTTTTT.

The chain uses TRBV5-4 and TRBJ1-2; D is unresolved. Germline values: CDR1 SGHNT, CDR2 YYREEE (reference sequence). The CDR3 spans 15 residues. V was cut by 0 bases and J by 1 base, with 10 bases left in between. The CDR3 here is CASSLVGSNNYGYTF. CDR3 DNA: TGTGCCAGCAGCTTGGTGGGGAGTAATAACTATGGCTACACCTTC.

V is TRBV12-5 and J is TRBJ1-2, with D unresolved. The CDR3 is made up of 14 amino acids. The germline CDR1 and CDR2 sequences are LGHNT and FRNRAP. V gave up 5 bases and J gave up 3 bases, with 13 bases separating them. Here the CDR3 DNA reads TGTGCTAGTGGTCTATTAACCCGAGACTATGGCTACACCTTC. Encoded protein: CASGLLTRDYGYTF.

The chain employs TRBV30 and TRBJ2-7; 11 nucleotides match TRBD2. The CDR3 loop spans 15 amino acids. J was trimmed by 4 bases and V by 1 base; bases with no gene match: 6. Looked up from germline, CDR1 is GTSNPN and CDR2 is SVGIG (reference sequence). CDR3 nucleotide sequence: TGTGCCTGGAGTGGACTAGCGGGGTACCCGTACGAGCAGTACTTC. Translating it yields CAWSGLAGYPYEQYF.

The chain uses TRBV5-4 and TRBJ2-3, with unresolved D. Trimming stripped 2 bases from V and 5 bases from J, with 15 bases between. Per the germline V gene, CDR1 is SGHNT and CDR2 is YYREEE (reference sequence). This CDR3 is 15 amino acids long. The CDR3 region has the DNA TGTGCCAGCAGCTTTCCAAACGGACCTAGAGATACGCAGTATTTT. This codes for CASSFPNGPRDTQYF.

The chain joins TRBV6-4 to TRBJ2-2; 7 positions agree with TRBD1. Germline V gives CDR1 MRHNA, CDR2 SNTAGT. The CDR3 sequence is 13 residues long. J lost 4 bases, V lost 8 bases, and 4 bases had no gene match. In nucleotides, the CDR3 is TGTGCCAGCGGGGACAGATTCACCGGGGAGCTGTTTTTT. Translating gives CASGDRFTGELFF.

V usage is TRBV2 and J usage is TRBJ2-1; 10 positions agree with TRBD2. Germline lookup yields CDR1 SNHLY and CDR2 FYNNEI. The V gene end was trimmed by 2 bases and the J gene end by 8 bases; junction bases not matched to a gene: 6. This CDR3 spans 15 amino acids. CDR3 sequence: CASSERLAGVHEQFF. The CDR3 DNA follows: TGTGCCAGCAGTGAAAGGCTAGCGGGAGTCCATGAGCAGTTCTTC.

Written as DNA, the CDR3 is TGTGCCAGCAGGGGCGCGGACTTCAGAGAGCCCGAGCAGTACTTC. The encoded protein is CASRGADFREPEQYF. The chain couples TRBV27 to TRBJ2-7, with D possibly being TRBD2 (5 bases). V lost 6 bases and J lost 6, with 21 bases in between. Germline CDR1 is MNHEY and CDR2 is SMNVEV (reference sequence). This CDR3 spans 15 amino acids.

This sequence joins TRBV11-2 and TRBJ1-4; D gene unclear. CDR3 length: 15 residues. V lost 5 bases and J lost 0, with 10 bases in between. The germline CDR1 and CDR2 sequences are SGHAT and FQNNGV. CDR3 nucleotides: TGTGCCAGCAGCCGCCAGGCCGCAACTAATGAAAAACTGTTTTTT. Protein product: CASSRQAATNEKLFF.

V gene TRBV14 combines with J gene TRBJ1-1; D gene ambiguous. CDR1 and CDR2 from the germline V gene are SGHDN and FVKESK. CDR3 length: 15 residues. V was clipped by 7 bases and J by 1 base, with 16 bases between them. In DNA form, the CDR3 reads TGTGCCAGCACCCGGTTAGGGTCCACGAACACTGAAGCTTTCTTT. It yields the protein CASTRLGSTNTEAFF.

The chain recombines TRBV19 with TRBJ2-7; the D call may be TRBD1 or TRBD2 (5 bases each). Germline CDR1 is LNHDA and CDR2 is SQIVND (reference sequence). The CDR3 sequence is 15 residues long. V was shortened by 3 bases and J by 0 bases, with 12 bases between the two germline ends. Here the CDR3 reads CASSIGAGRSYEQYF. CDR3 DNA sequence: TGTGCCAGTAGTATCGGGGCAGGGCGCTCCTACGAGCAGTACTTC.

CDR3 sequence reads: CASSYDRGFKTGELFF. The CDR3, as DNA: TGTGCCAGCAGTTACGACAGGGGCTTCAAAACCGGGGAGCTGTTTTTT. V is TRBV6-6 and J is TRBJ2-2; 8 positions agree with TRBD1. CDR3 length: 16 residues. Germline-derived CDR1 and CDR2 are MNHNY and SVGAGI (reference sequence). J gave up 5 bases and V 2 bases, and 7 bases lay outside the gene matches.